This T cell receptor beta chain was captured by sequencing in a study of shared clonotypes between healthy human individuals. Findings of the study overall: The genetic and exposure-history diversity represented was limited by few donors.

Free of recent acute infections or vaccinations, the donors were healthy HIV-negative adults. Splitting the CD4+ cells yielded a CD45RA+ naive subset and a CD45RA-negative memory subset. Repertoires were generated with immunoSEQ multiplex PCR, while TCRdb's copy carries only in-frame clones and drops some. The sample shows about 2.4 million clones, around 94% of them seen only once. CDR1 is SEHNR and CDR2 is FQNEAQ in the germline V gene (reference sequence). The CDR3 is 13 amino acids. The V end lost 5 bases, the J end lost 4 bases, and 11 bases lay between the germline ends. On this clone: The antigen remains unidentified.

The specimen was naive CD4+ T cells sorted from blood. The subset was: CD45RA+ positively selected. J is TRBJ1-1 and V is TRBV7-9; D uncertain. The source is a man aged 18 to 30 in good health. CDR3 DNA: TGTGCCAGCAGCCCTAGCGTGGGCACTGAAGCTTTCTTT. Amino acid sequence: CASSPSVGTEAFF.